Presented here are 10 T cell receptor beta chains from one specimen sequenced in a study of molecular identifiers for immune sequencing clone quantification. MiXCR, applied by TCRdb to the PCR reads, yields one record per CDR3 protein. The table records 400,000 to 600,000 distinct CDR3 sequences, about a fifth of them present only once. Sequencing input: naive CD8+ T cells from blood, with Jurkat cell RNA spiked in. Subset meaning: FACS-sorted CD8+CD4-CCR7+CD45RA+ naive T cells. These receptors came from a human donor in good health. Some libraries in this study had Jurkat cell RNA spiked in.

Turning to this clonotype: A much larger clone is a single base away; this may be a read error. This chain links TRBV4-2 with TRBJ2-7; D is possibly TRBD2 (5 bases). The CDR3 runs 13 residues. The V gene lost 4 bases and the J gene lost 3 bases, with 10 bases spanning the gap. Germline CDR1 reads LGHNA; CDR2 reads YNFKEQ. The DNA of the CDR3 is TGTGCCAGCAGCCTGAGACTAAACTACGAGCAGTACTTC. This translates into CASSLRLNYEQYF.

This clonotype was observed a handful of times. The V gene is TRBV4-1, the J gene TRBJ2-7; the D is unclear. V lost 1 base, J lost 2 bases, and 15 bases lay in between. The germline gives CDR1 MGHRA, CDR2 YSYEKL. The CDR3 runs to 16 residues. The CDR3 is CASSQGSAMSTYEQYF. In nucleotides, the CDR3 is TGCGCCAGCAGCCAAGGGTCAGCAATGAGTACCTACGAGCAGTACTTC.

This clonotype was observed many times. This chain links TRBV6-2 or TRBV6-3 with TRBJ1-5; D gene uncertain. Germline CDR1 is MNHEY and CDR2 is SVGEGT. V lost 2 bases and J 4 bases, leaving 6 bases between the germline ends. The CDR3 is 13 amino acids. This chain's CDR3 is CASSYRDNQPQHF. The CDR3 region has the DNA TGTGCCAGCAGTTACCGAGATAATCAGCCCCAGCATTTT.

This clonotype was counted ten times or more. The chain has TRBV28 and TRBJ2-5; TRBD1 is a possible D gene (5 bases). The CDR3 totals 16 residues. V was shortened by 3 bases and J by 4 bases, with 18 bases between the two germline ends. Germline V CDR1 and CDR2: MDHEN, SYDVKM. The CDR3, as DNA: TGTGCCAGCAGTTTTATGGCCCTCCAGGGCGGAGAGACCCAGTACTTC. Translated: CASSFMALQGGETQYF.

This chain joins TRBV19 and TRBJ2-1; 7 nucleotides line up with TRBD1. Trimming took 4 bases from V and 16 from J; bases not matched to a gene: 13. Germline CDR1 LNHDA, CDR2 SQIVND (reference sequence). This CDR3 has 13 residues. CDR3 nucleotide sequence: TGTGCCAGTAGTAGAGGGGGCCGGGACACCCTATTCTTC. The encoded protein is CASSRGGRDTLFF.

In regard to this clonotype: One junction end disagrees with the germline gene, perhaps due to a read error. J is TRBJ2-7 and V is TRBV18, with unresolved D. The CDR3 totals 12 residues. Germline values: CDR1 KGHSH, CDR2 LQKENI. The CDR3 sequence: CASSPDHYERYF. CDR3 coding DNA: TGTGCCAGCTCACCGGACCACTACGAGCGGTACTTC. Full variable domain (missing parts from reference TRBV18 and TRBJ2-7): NAGVMQNPRHLVRRRGQEARLRCSPMKGHSHVYWYRQLPEEGLKFMVYLQKENIIDESGMPKERFSAEFPKEGPSILRIQQVVRGDSAAYFCASSPDHYERYFGPGTRLTVT.

This clonotype was detected a few times. J is TRBJ2-1 and V is TRBV4-1; 8 bases line up with TRBD2. The V gene's germline CDR1 is MGHRA and CDR2 YSYEKL. CDR3 length: 16 amino acids. Trimming cost V 3 bases and J 8 bases; bases outside gene matches: 12. CDR3 loop: CASSQPFGGAGDEQFF. DNA of the CDR3: TGCGCCAGCAGCCAGCCCTTCGGGGGGGCCGGGGATGAGCAGTTCTTC.

There are many counts of this clonotype. The chain has TRBV25-1 and TRBJ2-1; no definite D call. V was cut by 2 bases and J by 6 bases, with 2 bases left in between. Germline V gene data show CDR1 as MGHDK and CDR2 as SYGVNS. The CDR3 runs 11 residues. CDR3 amino acids: CASSESNEQFF. CDR3 DNA: TGTGCCAGCAGTGAAAGCAATGAGCAGTTCTTC.

This clonotype was seen a few times. The chain links TRBV11-2 to TRBJ1-1; TRBD1 is a possible D gene (5 bases). Looked up from germline, CDR1 is SGHAT and CDR2 is FQNNGV. Trimming took off 0 bases at V and 7 bases at J, with 9 bases between the two ends. The CDR3 is made up of 13 amino acids. The CDR3 is CASSLDGAVEAFF. In DNA form, the CDR3 reads TGTGCCAGCAGCTTAGATGGGGCGGTTGAAGCTTTCTTT.

The chain carries TRBV2 and TRBJ1-2, with D possibly matching TRBD1 (5 bases). Trimming cost V 3 bases and J 2 bases, with 13 bases left between them. The CDR3 sequence is 15 residues long. The germline V gene has CDR1 SNHLY and CDR2 FYNNEI. The CDR3: CASSDQSQGNYGYTF. DNA for the CDR3: TGTGCCAGCAGTGATCAGTCCCAGGGAAACTATGGCTACACCTTC. Full variable domain (rest looked up from reference TRBV2 and TRBJ1-2): EPEVTQTPSHQVTQMGQEVILRCVPISNHLYFYWYRQILGQKVEFLVSFYNNEISEKSEIFDDQFSVERPDGSNFTLKIRSTKLEDSAMYFCASSDQSQGNYGYTFGSGTRLTVV.